This T cell receptor beta chain comes out of a study of cytomegalovirus exposure and HLA in healthy donors. Study summary: Early released data comprised about 84 million unique TCRs from HLA-typed donors.

Details on this clone: No antigen is known for it.

Germline trimming cut 6 bases from V and 3 bases from J; bases unmatched to any gene: 6. The CDR3 is 13 amino acids. Germline values: CDR1 SQVTM, CDR2 ANQGSEA. Whether this donor was CMV seropositive was not recorded. Findings and caveats of the study: Accounts indicate the classifier identified cytomegalovirus status with strong specificity and sensitivity. Earlier analysis yielded a pattern in which most TCR beta V segments were productive about 90% or about 30% of the time.

60 Vbeta and 13 Jbeta primers were used in PCR. Libraries were prepared by immunoSEQ multiplex PCR; TCRdb keeps only in-frame clonotypes and omits some of them. The sample yields roughly 43,000 clones, approximately 60% seen once. This TCR was sampled from a human donor in good health. Specimen: PBMCs. This chain joins TRBV29-1 and TRBJ1-2; 8 positions match TRBD1. The CDR3: CSVGTGQDYGYTF. The CDR3 DNA is TGCAGCGTCGGGACAGGACAGGACTATGGCTACACCTTC.